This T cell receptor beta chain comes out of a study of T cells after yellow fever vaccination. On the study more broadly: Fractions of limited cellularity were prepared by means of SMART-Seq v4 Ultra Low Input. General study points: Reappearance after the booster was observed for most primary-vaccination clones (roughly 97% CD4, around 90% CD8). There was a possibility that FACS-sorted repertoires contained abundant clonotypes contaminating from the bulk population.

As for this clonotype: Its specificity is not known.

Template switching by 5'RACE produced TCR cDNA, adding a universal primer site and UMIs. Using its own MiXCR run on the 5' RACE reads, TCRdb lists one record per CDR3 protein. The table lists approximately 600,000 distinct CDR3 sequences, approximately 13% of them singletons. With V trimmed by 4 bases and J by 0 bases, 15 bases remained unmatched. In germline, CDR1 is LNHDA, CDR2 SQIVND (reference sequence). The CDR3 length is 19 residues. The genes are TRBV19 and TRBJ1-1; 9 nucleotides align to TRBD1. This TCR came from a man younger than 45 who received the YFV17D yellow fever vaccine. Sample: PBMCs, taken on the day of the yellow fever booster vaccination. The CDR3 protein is CASSRITGGAQWMNTEAFF. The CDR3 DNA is TGTGCCAGTAGTAGAATTACAGGGGGCGCTCAGTGGATGAACACTGAAGCTTTCTTT. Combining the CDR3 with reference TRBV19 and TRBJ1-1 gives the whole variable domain DGGITQSPKYLFRKEGQNVTLSCEQNLNHDAMYWYRQDPGQGLRLIYYSQIVNDFQKGDIAEGYSVSREKKESFPLTVTSAQKNPTAFYLCASSRITGGAQWMNTEAFFGQGTRLTVV.